This T cell receptor (beta chain) was sequenced in a study of T-cell reconstitution after alpha-beta-depleted transplantation in children. CDR1 is ENHRY and CDR2 is SYGVKD in the germline V gene. The CDR3 is made up of 13 amino acids. V lost 11 bases and J lost 4; bases outside the gene matches: 8. Researchers prepared the TCRbeta library using unique molecular identifiers, the study reports. TCRdb passed the PCR reads through MiXCR, listing each CDR3 protein once. The sample carries fewer than 700,000 distinct CDR3 sequences, under 15% recorded once. The count of this clonotype is one. Sample: PBMCs, mostly from graft donor cells, taken 360 days after TCRalphabeta/CD19-depleted stem cell transplant. This TCR was sampled from a male patient under 18 who had a stem cell transplant for acute myeloid leukemia, so the T cells may come from the graft donor. The chain is built from TRBV10-3 and TRBJ2-7; 10 nucleotides align to TRBD1. The CDR3 reads CAVRDRGGYEQYF. The CDR3 nucleotides are TGTGCCGTAAGGGACAGGGGAGGGTACGAGCAGTACTTC.